This TCR beta chain was retrieved from a study of blood T cell repertoires in COVID-19. Overall study: Whether acute or convalescent, the COVID-19 samples came from the United States, Italy and Spain. PBMCs, B-cell-depleted T cells, or T cells provided the cDNA or gDNA that made up the material.

The CDR3 has 14 amino acids. Trimming took 4 bases from V and 1 from J; bases not matched to a gene: 3. The germline V gene has CDR1 SEHNR and CDR2 FQNEAQ (reference sequence). In the study's own analysis: Using reference gene primer amplification, nucleated cell counts were estimated. TCRdb's table, derived via immunoSEQ multiplex PCR, lists solely in-frame clones and lacks some. V and J calls and clone size are as listed in that table; D and trimming were resolved from the DNA. This table holds approximately 28,000 clones, around 85% found once. The V and J genes are TRBV7-9 and TRBJ1-1; TRBD1 matches 7 bases. The material sequenced was peripheral blood. This clonotype originated in a woman aged 55-69 years with acute or convalescent COVID-19. The CDR3: CASSYPGGNTEAFF. The CDR3 DNA reads as TGTGCCAGCAGCTACCCAGGGGGGAACACTGAAGCTTTCTTT.